The clone carrying this T cell receptor beta chain was seen a single time. V lost 1 base to trimming and J lost 10 bases, with 16 bases between them. Germline V gene lookup returns CDR1 GTSNPN and CDR2 SVGIG (reference sequence). The CDR3 consists of 14 residues. This entry is derived from a study of blood T cell repertoires in COVID-19. Overall study: Collection of acute and convalescent COVID-19 samples took place in the United States, Italy and Spain.

TCRdb keeps only in-frame clones here, not all; method: immunoSEQ multiplex PCR. The repertoire holds around 59,000 clones, with almost 90% as singletons. This chain uses TRBV30 with TRBJ1-4; TRBD1 might be the D (6 bases). This clonotype originated in a man aged 55 to 70 with acute or convalescent COVID-19. Sequenced input: peripheral blood. The CDR3 bases are TGTGCCTGGAGTGCCAAGGGGGTAATTGGAAAACTGTTTTTT. Its translation is CAWSAKGVIGKLFF.